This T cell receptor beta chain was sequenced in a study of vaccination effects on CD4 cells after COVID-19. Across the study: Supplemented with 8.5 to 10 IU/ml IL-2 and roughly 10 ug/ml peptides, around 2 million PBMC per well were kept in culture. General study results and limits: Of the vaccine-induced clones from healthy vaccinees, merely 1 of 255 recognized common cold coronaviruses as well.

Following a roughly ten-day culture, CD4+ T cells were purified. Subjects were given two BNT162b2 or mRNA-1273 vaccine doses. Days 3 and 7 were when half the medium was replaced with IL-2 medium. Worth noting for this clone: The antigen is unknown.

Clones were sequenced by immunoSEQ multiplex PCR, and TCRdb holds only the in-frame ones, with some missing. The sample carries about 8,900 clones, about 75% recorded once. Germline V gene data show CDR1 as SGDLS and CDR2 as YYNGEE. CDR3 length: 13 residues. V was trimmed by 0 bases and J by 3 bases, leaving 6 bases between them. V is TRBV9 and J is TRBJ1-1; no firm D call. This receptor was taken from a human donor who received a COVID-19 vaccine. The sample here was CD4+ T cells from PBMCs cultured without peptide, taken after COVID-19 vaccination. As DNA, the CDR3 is TGTGCCAGCAGCGTAGTAAGGCACACTGAAGCTTTCTTT. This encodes CASSVVRHTEAFF.